This T cell receptor (beta chain) is drawn from a study of cytomegalovirus exposure and HLA in healthy donors. On this clone itself: What it binds is not known.

The study ran its PCR with 60 Vbeta and 13 Jbeta primers. Authors' processing steps: Counted up in a later analysis, unique TCR beta chains came to approximately 83 million, with some 11 million shared. TCRdb's table, derived via immunoSEQ multiplex PCR, lists solely in-frame clones and lacks some. V and J calls plus clone size are reproduced from that table; the DNA served to infer D and trimming. The sample yields approximately 69,000 clones, approximately 74% seen once. Study observations and caveats: Analysis performed later found more than 15,000 TCR beta sequences associated with HLA alleles at 0.05 false discovery rate.

Between the trimmed V and J ends, which lost 8 bases and 0 bases, there was a span of 8 bases. Germline values: CDR1 WSHSY, CDR2 SAAADI. The CDR3 has 13 residues. This clonotype was obtained from a woman in her twenties or thirties in good health and CMV-seropositive. This chain uses TRBV10-2 with TRBJ1-5; possible D gene TRBD1, 6 bases. Material for sequencing was PBMCs. The CDR3 sequence is CASGTFSNQPQHF. The CDR3 nucleotides read TGCGCCAGCGGGACATTTAGCAATCAGCCCCAGCATTTT.